This T cell receptor (beta chain) was obtained from a study of T cell repertoires in cytomegalovirus infection. Whole-study context: A matching HLA type, together with CMV infection, was signaled by public TCR beta signatures.

The sample holds a few counts of this clonotype. TCRdb independently ran MiXCR on the reads; one entry per CDR3 protein. The top ten clones hold roughly 10% of a sample with 480,000 or so distinct CDR3 sequences, roughly 12% of them seen once. This CDR3 region has 15 residues. Germline lookup yields CDR1 SGHDT and CDR2 YYEEEE. V was clipped by 2 bases and J by 4 bases; unmatched bases: 2. The sample comprised PBMCs. The clonotype comes from a human donor in good health (CMV status not recorded). Some clones in this sample may be carry-over from other donors' samples. The chain combines TRBV5-6 with TRBJ2-2; 10 positions agree with TRBD2. CDR3 sequence: CASSFLAGVTGELFF. The DNA of the CDR3 is TGTGCCAGCAGCTTCCTAGCGGGGGTCACCGGGGAGCTGTTTTTT.